The subject of this entry is one TCR beta chain. The antigen remains unidentified. The CDR3 runs to 17 residues. Germline V gene lookup returns CDR1 SGHVS and CDR2 FQNEAQ. Trimming took off 7 bases at V and 5 bases at J, with 23 bases between the two ends. Profiled with immunoSEQ multiplex PCR; TCRdb holds only in-frame clones, not every one. Of some 1,400,000 clones listed, around 97% are singletons. The study separated CD4+ cells into CD45RA+ naive and CD45RA-negative memory subsets. This specimen belongs to a study of shared clonotypes between healthy human individuals. Study observations and caveats: Naive subsets usually exceeded memory subsets in estimated richness. The study found lower generation probabilities in non-shared clonotypes than in those shared by all four donors.

The sample comprised naive CD4+ T cells sorted from blood. Subset defined: CD45RA+ positively selected. J is TRBJ2-2 and V is TRBV7-8; D is unresolved. The clonotype comes from a man aged 25-45 years in good health. Here the CDR3 DNA reads TGTGCCAGCACCAACCTCCCCCGCGACACTCGAACCGGGGAGCTGTTTTTT. This codes for CASTNLPRDTRTGELFF.